These 10 T cell receptor beta chains were all obtained from the same sample, sequenced in a study of blood T cell repertoires in COVID-19. Produced via immunoSEQ multiplex PCR; TCRdb's table is partial and in-frame only. The data hold about 86,000 clones, with more than 75% observed a single time. Sequenced sample: peripheral blood. These receptors were taken from a woman older than 75 with acute or convalescent COVID-19.

This clone was observed at least ten times. The CDR3 is CASSLSGPIETQYF. DNA for the CDR3: TGTGCCAGCAGCCTCAGCGGACCAATAGAGACCCAGTACTTC. The rearrangement uses TRBV3-1 (or the pseudogene TRBV3-2) and TRBJ2-5; possible D gene TRBD2, 5 bases. CDR1 is LGHDT and CDR2 is YNNKEL in the germline V gene (reference sequence). Trimming stripped 4 bases from V and 4 bases from J, with 13 bases between. This CDR3 has 14 amino acids.

This chain connects TRBV6-5 to TRBJ1-3, with D possibly matching TRBD1 (5 bases). V lost 6 bases to trimming and J lost 2 bases, with 11 bases between them. The CDR3 has 14 residues. The germline gives CDR1 MNHEY, CDR2 SVGAGI. CDR3 loop: CASSSGMTGNTIYF. Here the CDR3 DNA reads TGTGCCAGCAGCTCAGGGATGACTGGAAACACCATATATTTT.

This clone appeared a single time. The chain links TRBV7-8 to TRBJ2-7, with D possibly being TRBD2 (5 bases). V dropped 2 bases and J dropped 4 bases, with 15 bases sitting between them. The CDR3 contains 15 residues. Germline values: CDR1 SGHVS, CDR2 FQNEAQ. The CDR3 spells CASSLSPVERYEQYF. CDR3 coding DNA: TGTGCCAGCAGCTTAAGTCCCGTTGAGCGGTACGAGCAGTACTTC.

V gene TRBV6-5 combines with J gene TRBJ2-5, with 7 bases lining up with TRBD1. Germline CDR1 is MNHEY and CDR2 is SVGAGI. The V segment lost 6 bases and the J segment 3 bases; nucleotides outside the gene matches: 7. The CDR3 is 14 residues long. The CDR3 protein is CASSIRDSKETQYF. CDR3 in DNA: TGTGCCAGCAGCATCCGGGACAGCAAAGAGACCCAGTACTTC.

The rearrangement links TRBV4-1 to TRBJ2-2, with TRBD2 identical over 8 bases. Germline CDR1 MGHRA, CDR2 YSYEKL. The CDR3 spans 19 residues. V was clipped by 0 bases and J by 3 bases; unmatched bases: 12. The CDR3 reads CASSQDSIERGPYTGELFF. Written as DNA, the CDR3 is TGCGCCAGCAGCCAAGATTCGATAGAGCGGGGGCCTTACACCGGGGAGCTGTTTTTT.

The chain uses TRBV7-8 and TRBJ2-5, with unresolved D. Germline CDR1 reads SGHVS; CDR2 reads FQNEAQ. V was shortened by 1 base and J by 1 base, with 16 bases between the two germline ends. This CDR3 spans 17 amino acids. CDR3 sequence (DNA): TGTGCCAGCAGCTTAGAAGTTCTGCGGAGCTTCCAAGAGACCCAGTACTTC. It is translated as CASSLEVLRSFQETQYF. The entire variable domain, with the rest obtained from reference TRBV7-8 and TRBJ2-5, is as follows: GAGVSQSPRYKVAKRGQDVALRCDPISGHVSLFWYQQALGQGPEFLTYFQNEAQLDKSGLPSDRFFAERPEGSVSTLKIQRTQQEDSAVYLCASSLEVLRSFQETQYFGPGTRLLVL.

The genes are TRBV28 and TRBJ2-3; 12 bases agree with TRBD1. Germline V CDR1 and CDR2: MDHEN, SYDVKM. This CDR3 has 19 residues. The V gene end was trimmed by 6 bases and the J gene end by 2 bases; junction bases not matched to a gene: 15. DNA for the CDR3: TGTGCCAGCAGCCCCGGGACAGGGGGCTTGAAGGAACCCACAGATACGCAGTATTTT. Its protein is CASSPGTGGLKEPTDTQYF. Complete variable domain (other parts from reference TRBV28 and TRBJ2-3): DVKVTQSSRYLVKRTGEKVFLECVQDMDHENMFWYRQDPGLGLRLIYFSYDVKMKEKGDIPEGYSVSREKKERFSLILESASTNQTSMYLCASSPGTGGLKEPTDTQYFGPGTRLTVL.

This clone has a handful of counts. The chain recombines TRBV5-1 with TRBJ1-5; D gene ambiguous. V lost 0 bases and J 1 base, leaving 8 bases between the germline ends. The length of the CDR3 is 15 residues. Germline-derived CDR1 and CDR2 are SGHRS and YFSETQ. This chain's CDR3 is CASSLVPESNQPQHF. The CDR3 DNA reads as TGCGCCAGCAGCTTGGTTCCAGAAAGCAATCAGCCCCAGCATTTT.

V gene TRBV10-1 combines with J gene TRBJ2-1, with 14 bases aligning to TRBD2. This CDR3 has 18 amino acids. Germline CDR1 reads WNHNN; CDR2 reads SYGVQD (reference sequence). V lost 5 bases to trimming and J lost 9 bases; unmatched junction nucleotides: 15. The CDR3 region has the DNA TGCGCCAGCAGTCGACACCCCCGACTAGCGGGAGGGCCGGGTGAGCAGTTCTTC. This codes for CASSRHPRLAGGPGEQFF.

This sequence joins TRBV7-6 and TRBJ2-1, with 7 nucleotides matching TRBD2. This CDR3 region has 13 residues. Germline loops: CDR1 SGHVS, CDR2 FNYEAQ. Trimming took 5 bases from V and 9 from J; bases not matched to a gene: 7. The CDR3 here is CASSERLAVEQFF. The CDR3 nucleotides read TGTGCCAGCAGCGAAAGACTAGCAGTTGAGCAGTTCTTC. Full variable domain (missing parts from reference TRBV7-6 and TRBJ2-1): GAGVSQSPRYKVTKRGQDVALRCDPISGHVSLYWYRQALGQGPEFLTYFNYEAQQDKSGLPNDRFSAERPEGSISTLTIQRTEQRDSAMYRCASSERLAVEQFFGPGTRLTVL.